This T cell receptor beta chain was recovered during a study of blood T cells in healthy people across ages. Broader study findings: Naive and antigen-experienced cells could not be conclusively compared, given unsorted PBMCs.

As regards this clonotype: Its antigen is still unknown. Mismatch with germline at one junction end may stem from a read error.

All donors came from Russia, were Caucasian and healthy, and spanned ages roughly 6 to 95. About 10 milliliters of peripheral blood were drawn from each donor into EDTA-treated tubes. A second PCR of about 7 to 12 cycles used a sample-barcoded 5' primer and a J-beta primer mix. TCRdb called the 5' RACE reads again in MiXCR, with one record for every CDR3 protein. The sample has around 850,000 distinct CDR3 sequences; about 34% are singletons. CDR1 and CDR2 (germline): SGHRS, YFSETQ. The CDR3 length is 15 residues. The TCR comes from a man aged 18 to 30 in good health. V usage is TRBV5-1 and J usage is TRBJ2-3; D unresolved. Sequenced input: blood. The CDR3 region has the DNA TGCGCCAGCAGCACCCTTATACAGCGAACAGATGCGCAGTATTTT. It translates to CASSTLIQRTDAQYF. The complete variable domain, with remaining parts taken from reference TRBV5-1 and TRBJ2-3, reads KAGVTQTPRYLIKTRGQQVTLSCSPISGHRSVSWYQQTPGQGLQFLFEYFSETQRNKGNFPGRFSGRQFSNSRSEMNVSTLELGDSALYLCASSTLIQRTDAQYFGPGTRLTVL.